A selection of T cell receptor beta chains follows, all from one sample in a study of control samples from healthy donors and cancer patients. Data came from immunoSEQ multiplex PCR; TCRdb stores just in-frame clones and leaves some out. The sample consists of about 73,000 clones, roughly 90% of them appearing once. The sample was blood. The receptors were gathered from a woman between 45 and 60 years old in good health. Both conserved end residues are part of each CDR3. The D gene is left open where the match is weak. Rows may omit the clone size; those that give it use once, few, many or a size class.

j_call	clone_size	d_call	v_call	cdr3_aa	cdr3_nt
TRBJ2-1	.	.	TRBV29-1	CSVPLDYNEQFF	TGCAGCGTTCCCTTAGACTACAATGAGCAGTTCTTC
TRBJ2-1	.	.	TRBV4-2	CASSQENTYNEQFF	TGTGCCAGCAGCCAAGAGAACACGTACAATGAGCAGTTCTTC
TRBJ1-2	once	.	TRBV5-1	CASSTLADSYGYTF	TGCGCCAGCAGCACCCTGGCCGATTCCTATGGCTACACCTTC
TRBJ2-1	.	TRBD1	TRBV28	CASSSTGKGLAYNEQFF	TGTGCCAGCAGTTCGACAGGGAAAGGTCTCGCCTACAATGAGCAGTTCTTC
TRBJ2-3	.	TRBD2	TRBV5-6	CASSFGEGGADTQYF	TGTGCCAGCAGCTTTGGTGAGGGAGGGGCAGATACGCAGTATTTT
TRBJ2-3	.	.	TRBV6-5	CASGRGVVDTQYF	TGTGCCAGCGGTCGAGGAGTTGTAGATACGCAGTATTTT
TRBJ2-1	.	TRBD2	TRBV28	CASLSAGAGYNEQFF	TGTGCCAGCCTCTCAGCGGGAGCGGGATACAATGAGCAGTTCTTC
TRBJ2-7	few	TRBD1	TRBV6-5	CATPGQVPRSYEQYF	TGTGCCACCCCGGGACAGGTCCCCCGCTCCTACGAGCAGTACTTC
TRBJ1-1	.	.	TRBV28	CASSFYPRQGPLGDTEAFF	TGTGCCAGCAGTTTTTATCCTCGGCAGGGGCCCCTCGGGGACACTGAAGCTTTCTTT
TRBJ1-2	.	.	TRBV5-4	CASSLADYGYTF	TGTGCCAGCAGCTTGGCGGACTATGGCTACACCTTC